These T cell receptor beta chains were read from a single sample in a study of shared clonotypes between healthy human individuals. Only in-frame clones appear in the TCRdb table, and some are missing; sequencing was by immunoSEQ multiplex PCR. The profile shows 2 million to 2.5 million clones, 85% to 95% of them singletons. Sequenced material: naive CD4+ T cells sorted from blood. Receptors were obtained from a man younger than 30 in good health. CDR3s include the opening cysteine and the closing phenylalanine or tryptophan. D genes are given only for firm matches. Not every row has a clone size; where given, it reads once, few, many or a size class.

>NA|NA|TRBV15|TRBJ2-7
CATSRDLVLYEQYF
TGTGCCACCAGCAGAGATTTAGTTCTCTACGAGCAGTACTTC
>NA|NA|TRBV5-6|TRBJ2-7
CASSLGGNSFYEQYF
TGTGCCAGCAGCTTGGGAGGTAACAGCTTCTACGAGCAGTACTTC
>NA|NA|TRBV6-5|TRBJ2-5
CASSYSIAFQETQYF
TGTGCCAGCAGTTACTCGATTGCCTTCCAAGAGACCCAGTACTTC
>NA|NA|TRBV5-4|TRBJ2-7
CASSIGQTPYEQYF
TGTGCCAGCAGCATCGGACAGACTCCCTACGAGCAGTACTTC
>NA|once|TRBV18|TRBJ1-6
CASSPMGTGNSPLHF
TGTGCCAGCTCCCCGATGGGGACCGGGAATTCACCCCTCCACTTT
>TRBD1|NA|TRBV7-9|TRBJ1-4
CASSSDRVSNEKLFF
TGTGCCAGCAGCTCCGACAGGGTTTCTAATGAAAAACTGTTTTTT
>NA|NA|TRBV5-1|TRBJ2-2
CASSSPGGGTGELFF
TGCGCCAGCAGCTCCCCGGGCGGAGGGACCGGGGAGCTGTTTTTT
>TRBD2|NA|TRBV6-1|TRBJ2-1
CASKLMTSGRDEQFF
TGTGCCAGCAAATTAATGACTAGCGGGAGAGATGAGCAGTTCTTC
>TRBD2|NA|TRBV10-3|TRBJ2-1
CAISMALAGVGEQFF
TGTGCCATCAGTATGGCACTAGCGGGAGTCGGTGAGCAGTTCTTC
>TRBD2|NA|TRBV11-2|TRBJ2-5
CASSLVTSQSTQYF
TGTGCCAGCAGCTTAGTGACTAGCCAGTCGACCCAGTACTTC
>NA|NA|TRBV10-3|TRBJ2-3
CAISGKTAGDTQYF
TGTGCCATCAGCGGGAAAACTGCGGGCGATACGCAGTATTTT
>NA|NA|TRBV28|TRBJ1-4
CASSLWEGGPTNEKLFF
TGTGCCAGCAGTTTATGGGAAGGTGGACCAACTAATGAAAAACTGTTTTTT
>TRBD2|NA|TRBV6-1|TRBJ2-1
CASSQTSDYNEQFF
TGTGCCAGCAGTCAAACTAGCGACTACAATGAGCAGTTCTTC
>NA|NA|TRBV5-1|TRBJ1-2
CASSLGGDGGYTF
TGCGCCAGCAGCTTGGGAGGGGACGGTGGCTACACCTTC
>TRBD2|NA|TRBV5-1|TRBJ2-3
CASSSGTRIDTQYF
TGCGCCAGCAGCTCCGGGACTAGAATAGATACGCAGTATTTT
>NA|NA|TRBV6-1|TRBJ2-5
CASSEIRETQYF
TGTGCCAGCAGTGAAATTAGGGAGACCCAGTACTTC
>TRBD2|NA|TRBV28|TRBJ2-7
CASSHLAGALYEQYF
TGTGCCAGCAGCCATCTAGCGGGGGCCCTGTACGAGCAGTACTTC
>TRBD1|NA|TRBV5-6|TRBJ2-7
CASSLGPGQGARSYEQYF
TGTGCCAGCAGCCTTGGACCGGGACAGGGGGCGAGGTCCTACGAGCAGTACTTC
>NA|NA|TRBV18|TRBJ2-7
CASSPRGPTHEQYF
TGTGCCAGCTCACCCCGGGGACCGACCCACGAGCAGTACTTC
>TRBD1|NA|TRBV11-2|TRBJ1-6
CASSLGGSTGVRSPLHF
TGTGCCAGCAGCTTAGGTGGGTCTACAGGGGTGAGATCACCCCTCCACTTT
>TRBD2|NA|TRBV5-1|TRBJ2-5
CASSFSPGLAGLETQYF
TGCGCCAGCAGCTTTTCCCCGGGACTAGCGGGGCTGGAGACCCAGTACTTC
>TRBD2|NA|TRBV6-1|TRBJ2-7
CASTYSTGGIYEQYF
TGTGCCAGCACCTACTCGACGGGGGGGATCTACGAGCAGTACTTC
>NA|NA|TRBV18|TRBJ2-2
CASKEDQRTGELFF
TGTGCCAGCAAGGAGGACCAACGCACCGGGGAGCTGTTTTTT
>TRBD1|NA|TRBV7-2|TRBJ1-2
CASSLDGTGLYGYTF
TGTGCCAGCAGCTTAGACGGGACAGGACTATATGGCTACACCTTC
>NA|NA|TRBV5-6|TRBJ2-2
CASSLIRGPSNTGELFF
TGTGCCAGCAGCCTCATCAGGGGCCCCTCGAACACCGGGGAGCTGTTTTTT
>NA|NA|TRBV6-4|TRBJ2-3
CASSFGAGETDTQYF
TGTGCCAGCAGTTTCGGGGCAGGGGAGACAGATACGCAGTATTTT
>TRBD2|NA|TRBV6-5|TRBJ2-7
CASSIGLADYEQYF
TGTGCCAGCAGTATCGGACTAGCAGACTACGAGCAGTACTTC
>NA|once|TRBV4-1|TRBJ1-2
CASSMRESSSYGYTF
TGCGCCAGCTCCATGAGGGAGTCTTCCTCCTATGGCTACACCTTC
>NA|NA|TRBV5-6|TRBJ1-1
CASSPGQRTGTEAFF
TGTGCCAGCAGCCCAGGACAGAGGACGGGCACTGAAGCTTTCTTT
>NA|NA|TRBV7-8|TRBJ2-1
CASSSQPRRYNEQFF
TGTGCCAGCAGCTCACAACCCCGCAGGTACAATGAGCAGTTCTTC
>TRBD2|NA|TRBV6-1|TRBJ2-3
CASSGLAGGADTQYF
TGTGCCAGCAGTGGGCTAGCGGGGGGCGCAGATACGCAGTATTTT
>NA|NA|TRBV10-3|TRBJ1-1
CAISVDGMNTEAFF
TGTGCCATCAGCGTGGACGGAATGAACACTGAAGCTTTCTTT
>TRBD2|NA|TRBV5-4|TRBJ2-5
CASSTGLAGGGGETQYF
TGTGCCAGCAGCACGGGACTAGCGGGAGGAGGTGGGGAGACCCAGTACTTC
>NA|NA|TRBV5-1|TRBJ1-4
CASSFDRATNEKLFF
TGCGCCAGCAGCTTCGACAGAGCAACTAATGAAAAACTGTTTTTT
>NA|once|TRBV29-1|TRBJ2-2
CSVTKLGVTGELFF
TGCAGCGTTACTAAACTGGGAGTCACCGGGGAGCTGTTTTTT
>NA|NA|TRBV11-2|TRBJ1-4
CASSSKNPENEKLFF
TGTGCCAGCAGCTCTAAAAATCCAGAGAATGAAAAACTGTTTTTT
>NA|NA|TRBV7-8|TRBJ2-2
CASTPPRLRDTGELFF
TGTGCCAGCACCCCACCTCGCCTGAGGGACACCGGGGAGCTGTTTTTT
>TRBD2|NA|TRBV4-3|TRBJ2-1
CASSQGSSGAYNEQFF
TGCGCCAGCAGCCAAGGATCTAGCGGGGCCTACAATGAGCAGTTCTTC
>TRBD1|NA|TRBV10-1|TRBJ2-2
CASSGGQVAGELFF
TGCGCCAGCAGTGGAGGACAGGTGGCCGGGGAGCTGTTTTTT